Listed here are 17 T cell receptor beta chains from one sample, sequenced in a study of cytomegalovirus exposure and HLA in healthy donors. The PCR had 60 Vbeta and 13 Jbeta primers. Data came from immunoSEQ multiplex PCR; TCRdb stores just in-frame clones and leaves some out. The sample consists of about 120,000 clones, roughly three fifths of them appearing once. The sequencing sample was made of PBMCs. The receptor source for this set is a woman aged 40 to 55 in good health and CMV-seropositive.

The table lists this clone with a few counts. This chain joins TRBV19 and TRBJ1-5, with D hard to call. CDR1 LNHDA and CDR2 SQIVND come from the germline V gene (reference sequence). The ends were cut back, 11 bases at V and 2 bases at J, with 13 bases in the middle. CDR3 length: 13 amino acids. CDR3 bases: TGTGCCCTCGGGGTGGTCGGCAATCAGCCCCAGCATTTT. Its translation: CALGVVGNQPQHF.

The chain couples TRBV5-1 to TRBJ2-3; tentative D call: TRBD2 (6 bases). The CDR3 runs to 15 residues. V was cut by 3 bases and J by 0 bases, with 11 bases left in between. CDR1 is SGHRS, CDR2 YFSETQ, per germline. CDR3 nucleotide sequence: TGCGCCAGCAGCTCGGTAGCGGCTAGCACAGATACGCAGTATTTT. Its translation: CASSSVAASTDTQYF. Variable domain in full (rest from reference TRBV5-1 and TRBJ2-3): KAGVTQTPRYLIKTRGQQVTLSCSPISGHRSVSWYQQTPGQGLQFLFEYFSETQRNKGNFPGRFSGRQFSNSRSEMNVSTLELGDSALYLCASSSVAASTDTQYFGPGTRLTVL.

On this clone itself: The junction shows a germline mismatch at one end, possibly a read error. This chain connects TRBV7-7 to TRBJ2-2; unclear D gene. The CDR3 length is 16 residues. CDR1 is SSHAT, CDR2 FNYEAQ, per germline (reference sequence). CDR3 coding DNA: TGTGCTAGCAGCTTAGTCGGCGGAGACCCCGGCGGGGAGCTGTTTTTT. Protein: CASSLVGGDPGGELFF.

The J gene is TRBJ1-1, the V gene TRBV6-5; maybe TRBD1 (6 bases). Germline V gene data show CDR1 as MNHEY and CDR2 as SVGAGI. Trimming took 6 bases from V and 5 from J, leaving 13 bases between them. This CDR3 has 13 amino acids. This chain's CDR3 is CASRAYRDTEAFF. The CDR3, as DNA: TGTGCCAGCAGAGCGTACAGGGATACTGAAGCTTTCTTT.

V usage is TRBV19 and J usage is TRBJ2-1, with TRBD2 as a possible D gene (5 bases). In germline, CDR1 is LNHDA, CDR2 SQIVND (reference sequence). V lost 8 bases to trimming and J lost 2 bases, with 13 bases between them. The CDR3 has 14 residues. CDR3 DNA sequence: TGTGCCAGTGATGGAGGCCGGGCCTACAATGAGCAGTTCTTC. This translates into CASDGGRAYNEQFF. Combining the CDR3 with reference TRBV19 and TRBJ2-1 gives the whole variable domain DGGITQSPKYLFRKEGQNVTLSCEQNLNHDAMYWYRQDPGQGLRLIYYSQIVNDFQKGDIAEGYSVSREKKESFPLTVTSAQKNPTAFYLCASDGGRAYNEQFFGPGTRLTVL.

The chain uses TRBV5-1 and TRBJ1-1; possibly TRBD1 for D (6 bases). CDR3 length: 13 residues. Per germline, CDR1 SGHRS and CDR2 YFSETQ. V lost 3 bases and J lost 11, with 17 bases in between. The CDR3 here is CASSSNGDTSAFF. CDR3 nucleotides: TGCGCCAGCAGCTCCAACGGGGACACCTCGGCTTTCTTT.

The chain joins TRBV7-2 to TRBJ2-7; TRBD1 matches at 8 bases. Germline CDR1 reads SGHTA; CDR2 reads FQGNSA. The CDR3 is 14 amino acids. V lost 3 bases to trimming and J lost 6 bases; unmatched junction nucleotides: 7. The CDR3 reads CASSLGRGPGEQYF. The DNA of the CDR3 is TGTGCCAGCAGCTTGGGCAGGGGGCCGGGCGAGCAGTACTTC.

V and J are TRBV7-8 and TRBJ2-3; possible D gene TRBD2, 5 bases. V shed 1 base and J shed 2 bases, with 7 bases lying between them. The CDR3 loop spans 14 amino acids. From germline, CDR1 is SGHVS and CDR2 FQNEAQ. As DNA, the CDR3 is TGTGCCAGCAGCTTAGGAGGGTTCACAGATACGCAGTATTTT. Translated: CASSLGGFTDTQYF.

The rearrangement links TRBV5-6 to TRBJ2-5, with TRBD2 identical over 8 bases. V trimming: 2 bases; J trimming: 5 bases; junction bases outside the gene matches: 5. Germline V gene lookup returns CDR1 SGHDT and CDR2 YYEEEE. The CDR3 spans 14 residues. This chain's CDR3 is CASSFSGGGETQYF. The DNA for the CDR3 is TGTGCCAGCAGCTTTAGTGGCGGGGGGGAGACCCAGTACTTC.

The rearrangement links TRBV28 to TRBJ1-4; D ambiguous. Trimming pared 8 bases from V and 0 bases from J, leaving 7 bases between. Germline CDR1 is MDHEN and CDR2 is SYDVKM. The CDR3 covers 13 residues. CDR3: CASEVATNEKLFF. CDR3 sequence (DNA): TGTGCCAGCGAGGTTGCAACTAATGAAAAACTGTTTTTT. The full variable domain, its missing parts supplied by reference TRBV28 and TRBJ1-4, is DVKVTQSSRYLVKRTGEKVFLECVQDMDHENMFWYRQDPGLGLRLIYFSYDVKMKEKGDIPEGYSVSREKKERFSLILESASTNQTSMYLCASEVATNEKLFFGSGTQLSVL.

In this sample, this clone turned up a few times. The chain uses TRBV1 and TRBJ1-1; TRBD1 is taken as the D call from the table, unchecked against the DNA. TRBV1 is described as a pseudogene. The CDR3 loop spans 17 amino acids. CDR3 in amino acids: CTSSHGTGEGWVTEAFF. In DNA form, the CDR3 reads TGCACCAGCAGCCACGGGACAGGGGAAGGGTGGGTCACTGAAGCTTTCTTT.

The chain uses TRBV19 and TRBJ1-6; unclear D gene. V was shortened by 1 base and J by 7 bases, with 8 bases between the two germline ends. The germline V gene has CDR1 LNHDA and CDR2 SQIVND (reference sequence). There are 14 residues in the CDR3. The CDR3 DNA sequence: TGTGCCAGTAGTATAGGGAGCGGGAATTCACCCCTCCACTTT. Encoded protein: CASSIGSGNSPLHF.

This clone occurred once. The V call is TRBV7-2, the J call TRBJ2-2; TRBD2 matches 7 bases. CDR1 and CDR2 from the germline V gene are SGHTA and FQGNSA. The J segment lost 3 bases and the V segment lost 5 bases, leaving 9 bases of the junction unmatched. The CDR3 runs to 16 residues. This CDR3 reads CASSNLAVEDTGELFF. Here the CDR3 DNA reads TGTGCCAGCAGCAATCTAGCGGTCGAGGACACCGGGGAGCTGTTTTTT.

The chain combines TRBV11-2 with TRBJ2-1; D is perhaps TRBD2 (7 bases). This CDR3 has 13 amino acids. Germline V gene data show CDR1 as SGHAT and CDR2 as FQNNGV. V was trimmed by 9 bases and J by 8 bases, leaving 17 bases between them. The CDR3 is CASLGGPVYEQFF. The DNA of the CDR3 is TGTGCCAGTTTGGGGGGGCCGGTTTATGAGCAGTTCTTC.

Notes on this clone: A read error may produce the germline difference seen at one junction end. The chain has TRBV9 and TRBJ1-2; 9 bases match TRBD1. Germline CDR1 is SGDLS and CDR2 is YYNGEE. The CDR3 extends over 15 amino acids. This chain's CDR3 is CASSGHRGRHYGYPF. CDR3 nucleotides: TGTGCCAGCAGCGGTCACAGGGGGCGGCACTATGGCTACCCCTTC.

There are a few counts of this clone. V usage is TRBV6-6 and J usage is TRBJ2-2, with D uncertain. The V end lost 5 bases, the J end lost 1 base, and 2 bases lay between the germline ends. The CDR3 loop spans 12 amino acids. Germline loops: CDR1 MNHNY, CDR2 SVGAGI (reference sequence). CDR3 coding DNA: TGTGCCAGCAGTCTGAACACCGGGGAGCTGTTTTTT. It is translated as CASSLNTGELFF.

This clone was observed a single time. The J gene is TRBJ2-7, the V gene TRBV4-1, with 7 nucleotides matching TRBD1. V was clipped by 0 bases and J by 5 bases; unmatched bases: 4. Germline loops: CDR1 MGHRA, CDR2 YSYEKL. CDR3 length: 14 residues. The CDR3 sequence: CASSQEPTGNEQYF. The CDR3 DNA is TGCGCCAGCAGCCAAGAACCGACAGGGAACGAGCAGTACTTC.